This TCR beta chain was identified in a study of CD8+CD57+ T cells in acquired aplastic anemia. According to the study, genomic DNA was the template for TCR beta VDJ and CDR3 profiling. Using its own MiXCR run on the reads, TCRdb lists one record per CDR3 protein. Among some 190,000 distinct CDR3 sequences listed, under 55% were seen once. V dropped 3 bases and J dropped 5 bases, with 9 bases sitting between them. Germline CDR1 reads SEHNR; CDR2 reads FQNEAQ (reference sequence). This CDR3 region has 13 residues. This sequence joins TRBV7-9 and TRBJ2-3; D unresolved. The clonotype was recovered from a human donor in good health. The source material was sorted CD4+, CD8+, or CD8+CD57+ T cells (not recorded which) from PBMCs. This chain's CDR3 is CASSLVAVDTQYF. CDR3 DNA sequence: TGTGCCAGCAGCTTGGTGGCAGTAGATACGCAGTATTTT.